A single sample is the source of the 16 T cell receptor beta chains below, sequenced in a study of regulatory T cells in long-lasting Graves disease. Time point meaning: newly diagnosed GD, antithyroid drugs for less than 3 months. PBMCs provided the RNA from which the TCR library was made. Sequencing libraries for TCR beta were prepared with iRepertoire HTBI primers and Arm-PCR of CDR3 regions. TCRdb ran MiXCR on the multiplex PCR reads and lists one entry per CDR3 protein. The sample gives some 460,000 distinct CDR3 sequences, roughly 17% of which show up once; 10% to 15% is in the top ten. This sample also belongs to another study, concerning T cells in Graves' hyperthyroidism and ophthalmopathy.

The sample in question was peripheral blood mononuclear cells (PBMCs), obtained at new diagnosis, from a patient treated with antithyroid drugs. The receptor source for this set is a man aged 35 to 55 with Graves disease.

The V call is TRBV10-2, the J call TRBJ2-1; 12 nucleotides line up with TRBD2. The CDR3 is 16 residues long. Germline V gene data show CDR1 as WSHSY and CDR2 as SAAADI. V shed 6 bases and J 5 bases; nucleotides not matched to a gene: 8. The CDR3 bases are TGCGCCAGCAGAAAGGCTAGCGGGAGGGAAAACAATGAGCAGTTCTTC. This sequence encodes CASRKASGRENNEQFF.

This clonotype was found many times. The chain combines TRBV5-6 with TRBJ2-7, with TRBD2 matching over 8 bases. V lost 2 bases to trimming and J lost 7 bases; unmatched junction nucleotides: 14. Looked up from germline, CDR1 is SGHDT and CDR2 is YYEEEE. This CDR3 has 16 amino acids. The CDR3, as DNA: TGTGCCAGCAGCTTCGGTAGCGCGGGAGGTCCACGGGAGCAGTACTTC. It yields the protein CASSFGSAGGPREQYF.

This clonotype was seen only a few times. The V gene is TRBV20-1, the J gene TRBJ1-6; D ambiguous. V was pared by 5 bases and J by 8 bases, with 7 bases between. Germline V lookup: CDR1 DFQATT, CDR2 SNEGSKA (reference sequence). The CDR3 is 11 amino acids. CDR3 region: CSALADSPLHF. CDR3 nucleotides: TGCAGTGCTTTAGCCGATTCACCCCTCCACTTT.

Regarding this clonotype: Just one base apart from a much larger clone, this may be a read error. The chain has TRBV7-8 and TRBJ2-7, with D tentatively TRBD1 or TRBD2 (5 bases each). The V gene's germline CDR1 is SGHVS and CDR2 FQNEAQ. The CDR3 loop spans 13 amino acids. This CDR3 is CVSSRDQAYEQYF. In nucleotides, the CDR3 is TGTGTCAGCAGCCGGGACCAGGCCTACGAGCAGTACTTC.

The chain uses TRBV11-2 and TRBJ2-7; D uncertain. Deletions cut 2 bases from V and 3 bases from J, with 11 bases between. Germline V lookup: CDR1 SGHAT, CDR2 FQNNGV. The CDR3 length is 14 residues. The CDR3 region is CASSLYPLVYEQYF. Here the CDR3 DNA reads TGTGCCAGCAGCTTATACCCCCTGGTCTACGAGCAGTACTTC.

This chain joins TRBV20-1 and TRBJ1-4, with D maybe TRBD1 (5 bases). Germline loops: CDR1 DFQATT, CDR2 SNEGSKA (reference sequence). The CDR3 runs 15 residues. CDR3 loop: CSAVRLGPGGEKLFF. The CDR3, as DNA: TGCAGCGCCGTCCGGTTGGGGCCCGGAGGAGAAAAACTGTTTTTT.

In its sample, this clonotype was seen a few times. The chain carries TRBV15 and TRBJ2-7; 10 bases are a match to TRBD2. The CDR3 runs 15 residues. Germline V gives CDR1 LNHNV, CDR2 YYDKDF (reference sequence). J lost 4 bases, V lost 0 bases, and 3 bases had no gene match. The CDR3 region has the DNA TGTGCCACCAGCAGAGATACTAGCGGGGCTTACGAGCAGTACTTC. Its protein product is CATSRDTSGAYEQYF.

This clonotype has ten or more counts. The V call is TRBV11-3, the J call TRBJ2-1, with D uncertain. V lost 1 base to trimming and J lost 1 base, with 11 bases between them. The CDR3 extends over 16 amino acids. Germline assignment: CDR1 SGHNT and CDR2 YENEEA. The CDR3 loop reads CASSLAGSFSYNEQFF. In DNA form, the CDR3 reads TGTGCCAGCAGCTTAGCTGGGTCCTTTTCCTACAATGAGCAGTTCTTC.

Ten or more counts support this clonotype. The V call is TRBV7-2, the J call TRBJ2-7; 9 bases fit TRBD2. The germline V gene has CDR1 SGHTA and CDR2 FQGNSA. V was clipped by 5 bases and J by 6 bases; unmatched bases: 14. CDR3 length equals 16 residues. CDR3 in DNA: TGTGCCAGCAGCCAGACTAGCGGTCGAATAGCGTCCGAGCAGTACTTC. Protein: CASSQTSGRIASEQYF. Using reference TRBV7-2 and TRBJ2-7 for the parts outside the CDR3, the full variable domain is GAGVSQSPSNKVTEKGKDVELRCDPISGHTALYWYRQSLGQGLEFLIYFQGNSAPDKSGLPSDRFSAERTGGSVSTLTIQRTQQEDSAVYLCASSQTSGRIASEQYFGPGTRLTVT.

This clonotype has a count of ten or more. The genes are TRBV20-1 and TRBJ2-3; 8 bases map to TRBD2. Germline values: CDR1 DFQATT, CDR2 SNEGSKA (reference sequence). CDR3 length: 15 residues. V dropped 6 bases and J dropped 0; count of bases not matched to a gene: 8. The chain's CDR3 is CSAPDGGASTDTQYF. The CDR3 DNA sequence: TGCAGTGCGCCTGACGGGGGGGCTAGCACAGATACGCAGTATTTT.

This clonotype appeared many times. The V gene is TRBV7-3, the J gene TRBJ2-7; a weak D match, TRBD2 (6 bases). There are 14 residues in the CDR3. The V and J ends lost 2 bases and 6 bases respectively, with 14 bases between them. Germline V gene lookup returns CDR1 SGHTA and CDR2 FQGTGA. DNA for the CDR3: TGTGCCAGCAGCTTATACGGGAGCCTCGGCGAGCAGTACTTC. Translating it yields CASSLYGSLGEQYF.

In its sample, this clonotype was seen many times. This CDR3 reads CSARDGAQAGGAADTQYF. The CDR3 region has the DNA TGCAGTGCTAGAGATGGTGCGCAAGCGGGAGGGGCGGCAGATACGCAGTATTTT. The chain employs TRBV20-1 and TRBJ2-3; 10 bases map to TRBD2. The CDR3 consists of 18 residues. Germline CDR1 is DFQATT and CDR2 is SNEGSKA (reference sequence). Trimming removed 0 bases from V and 4 bases from J; junction bases left unmatched: 13.

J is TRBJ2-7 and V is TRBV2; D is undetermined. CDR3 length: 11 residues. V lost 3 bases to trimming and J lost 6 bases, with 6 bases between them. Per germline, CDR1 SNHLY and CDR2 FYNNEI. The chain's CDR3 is CASSDISEQYF. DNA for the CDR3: TGTGCCAGCAGTGATATTTCCGAGCAGTACTTC.

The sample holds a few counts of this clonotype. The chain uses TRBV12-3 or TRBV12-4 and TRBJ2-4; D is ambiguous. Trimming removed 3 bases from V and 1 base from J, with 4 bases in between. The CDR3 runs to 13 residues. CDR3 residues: CASSLEAKNIQYF. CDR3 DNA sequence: TGTGCCAGCAGTTTGGAGGCCAAAAACATTCAGTACTTC.

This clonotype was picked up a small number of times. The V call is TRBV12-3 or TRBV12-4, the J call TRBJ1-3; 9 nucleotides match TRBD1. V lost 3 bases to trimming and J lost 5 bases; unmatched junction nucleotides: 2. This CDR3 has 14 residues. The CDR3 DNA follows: TGTGCCAGCAGTTTCGGGACAGGGAGAAACACCATATATTTT. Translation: CASSFGTGRNTIYF.

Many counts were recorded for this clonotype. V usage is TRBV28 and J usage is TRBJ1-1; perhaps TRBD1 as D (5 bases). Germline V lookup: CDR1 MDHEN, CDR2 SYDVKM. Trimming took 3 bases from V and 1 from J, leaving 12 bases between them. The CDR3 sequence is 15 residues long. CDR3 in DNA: TGTGCCAGCAGTTTTTTAGGGACGGAGAACACTGAAGCTTTCTTT. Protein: CASSFLGTENTEAFF.